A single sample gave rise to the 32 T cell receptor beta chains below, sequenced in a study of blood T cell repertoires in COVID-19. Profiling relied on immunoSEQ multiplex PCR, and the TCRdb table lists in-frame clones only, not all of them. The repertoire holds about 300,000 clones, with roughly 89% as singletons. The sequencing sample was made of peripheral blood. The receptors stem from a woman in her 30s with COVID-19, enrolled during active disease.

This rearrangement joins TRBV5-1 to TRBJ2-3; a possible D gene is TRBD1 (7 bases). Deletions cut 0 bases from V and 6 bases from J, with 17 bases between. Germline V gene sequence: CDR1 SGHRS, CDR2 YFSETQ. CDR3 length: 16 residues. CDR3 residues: CASSLDRGLTGDTQYF. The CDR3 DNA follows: TGCGCCAGCAGCTTGGACAGGGGACTCACCGGGGATACGCAGTATTTT.

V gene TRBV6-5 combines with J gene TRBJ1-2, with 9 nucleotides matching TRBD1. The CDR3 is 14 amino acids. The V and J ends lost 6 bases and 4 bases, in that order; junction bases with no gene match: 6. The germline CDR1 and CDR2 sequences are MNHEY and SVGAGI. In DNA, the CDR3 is TGTGCCAGCAGCCGGGACAGGGATCTCTATGGCTACACCTTC. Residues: CASSRDRDLYGYTF.

This CDR3 is CASSSRQGALDGYTF. In DNA form, the CDR3 reads TGTGCCAGCAGTAGCAGACAGGGGGCGTTAGATGGCTACACCTTC. The V call is TRBV6-5, the J call TRBJ1-2, with 10 bases fitting TRBD1. V lost 5 bases and J lost 6; bases outside the gene matches: 9. Per germline, CDR1 MNHEY and CDR2 SVGAGI. This CDR3 contains 15 residues.

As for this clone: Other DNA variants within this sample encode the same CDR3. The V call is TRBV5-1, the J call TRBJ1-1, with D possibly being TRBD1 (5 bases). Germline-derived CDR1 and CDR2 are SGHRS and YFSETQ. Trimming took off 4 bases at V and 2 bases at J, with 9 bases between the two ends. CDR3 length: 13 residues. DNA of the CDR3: TGCGCCAGCAGCCCTGGACAAAACACTGAAGCTTTCTTT. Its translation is CASSPGQNTEAFF.

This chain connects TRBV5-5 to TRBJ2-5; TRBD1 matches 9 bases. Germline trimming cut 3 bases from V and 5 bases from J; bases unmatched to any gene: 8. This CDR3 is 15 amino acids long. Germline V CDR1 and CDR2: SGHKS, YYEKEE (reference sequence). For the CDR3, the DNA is TGTGCCAGCAGCTCGCCGACAGGGGGAGGTGAGACCCAGTACTTC. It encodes CASSSPTGGGETQYF.

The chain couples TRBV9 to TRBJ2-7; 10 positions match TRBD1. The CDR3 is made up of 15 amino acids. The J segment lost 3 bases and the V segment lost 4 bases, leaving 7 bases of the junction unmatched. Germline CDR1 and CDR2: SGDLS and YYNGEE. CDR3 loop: CASSPRTGGDYEQYF. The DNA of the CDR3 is TGTGCCAGCAGCCCCCGGACAGGGGGGGACTACGAGCAGTACTTC. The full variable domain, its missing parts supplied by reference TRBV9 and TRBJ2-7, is DSGVTQTPKHLITATGQRVTLRCSPRSGDLSVYWYQQSLDQGLQFLIQYYNGEERAKGNILERFSAQQFPDLHSELNLSSLELGDSALYFCASSPRTGGDYEQYFGPGTRLTVT.

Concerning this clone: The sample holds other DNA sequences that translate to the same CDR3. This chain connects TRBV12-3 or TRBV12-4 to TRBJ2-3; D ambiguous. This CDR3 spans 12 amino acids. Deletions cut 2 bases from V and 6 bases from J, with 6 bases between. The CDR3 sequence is CASSLSADTQYF. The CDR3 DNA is TGTGCCAGCAGTTTAAGCGCTGATACGCAGTATTTT.

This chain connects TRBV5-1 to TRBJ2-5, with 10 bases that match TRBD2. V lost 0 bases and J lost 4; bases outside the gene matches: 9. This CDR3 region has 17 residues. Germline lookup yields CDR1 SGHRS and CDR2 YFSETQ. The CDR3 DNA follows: TGCGCCAGCAGCTTGGCAGCTAGCGGGGGACCCTCAGAGACCCAGTACTTC. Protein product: CASSLAASGGPSETQYF.

The DNA of the CDR3 is TGTGCCAGCCAGTCGGGAGGGCCCCTTATTGAGCAGTTCTTC. Protein product: CASQSGGPLIEQFF. This chain connects TRBV28 to TRBJ2-1, with 8 bases matching TRBD2. Trimming took 8 bases from V and 9 from J; bases not matched to a gene: 12. The CDR3 totals 14 residues. From germline, CDR1 is MDHEN and CDR2 SYDVKM.

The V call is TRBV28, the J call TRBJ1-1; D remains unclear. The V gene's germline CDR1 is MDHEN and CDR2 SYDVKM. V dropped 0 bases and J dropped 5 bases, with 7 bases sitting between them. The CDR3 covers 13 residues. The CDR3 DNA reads TGTGCCAGCAGTTTATGGGGAGGGACTGAAGCTTTCTTT. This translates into CASSLWGGTEAFF.

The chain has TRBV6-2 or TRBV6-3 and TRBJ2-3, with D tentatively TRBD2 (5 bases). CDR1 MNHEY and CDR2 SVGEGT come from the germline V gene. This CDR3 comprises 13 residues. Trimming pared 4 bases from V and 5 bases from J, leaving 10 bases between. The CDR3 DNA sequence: TGTGCCAGCAGTTCCAACCGGGGAGATACGCAGTATTTT. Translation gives CASSSNRGDTQYF.

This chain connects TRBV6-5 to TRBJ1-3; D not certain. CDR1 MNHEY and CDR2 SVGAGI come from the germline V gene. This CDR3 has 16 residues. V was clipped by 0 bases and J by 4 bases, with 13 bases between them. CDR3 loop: CASSYSRRAAGNTIYF. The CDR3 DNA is TGTGCCAGCAGTTACTCACGGCGAGCGGCAGGAAACACCATATATTTT.

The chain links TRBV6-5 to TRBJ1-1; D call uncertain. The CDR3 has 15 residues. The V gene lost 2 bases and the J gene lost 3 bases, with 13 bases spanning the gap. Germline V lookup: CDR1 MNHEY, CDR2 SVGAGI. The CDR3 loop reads CASSYPPPRDTEAFF. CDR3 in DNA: TGTGCCAGCAGTTACCCCCCCCCGCGGGACACTGAAGCTTTCTTT.

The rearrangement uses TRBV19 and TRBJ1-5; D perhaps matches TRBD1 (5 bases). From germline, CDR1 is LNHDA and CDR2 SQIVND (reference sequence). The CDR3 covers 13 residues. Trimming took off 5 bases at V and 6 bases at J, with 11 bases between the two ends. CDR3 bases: TGTGCCAGTAGTGTGGGGGGAGGTCAGCCCCAGCATTTT. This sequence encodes CASSVGGGQPQHF.

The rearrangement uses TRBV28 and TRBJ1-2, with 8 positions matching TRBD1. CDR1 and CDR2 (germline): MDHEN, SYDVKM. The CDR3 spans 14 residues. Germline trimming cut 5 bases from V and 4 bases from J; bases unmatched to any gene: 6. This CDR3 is CASSRDRGLYGYTF. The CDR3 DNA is TGTGCCAGCAGTCGCGACAGGGGCCTCTATGGCTACACCTTC.

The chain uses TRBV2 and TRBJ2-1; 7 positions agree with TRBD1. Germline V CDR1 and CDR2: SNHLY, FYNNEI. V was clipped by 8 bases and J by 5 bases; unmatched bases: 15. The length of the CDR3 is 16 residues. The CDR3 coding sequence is TGTGCCAGCGATCCGACTTGGACAGGATCAGACAATGAGCAGTTCTTC. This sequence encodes CASDPTWTGSDNEQFF.

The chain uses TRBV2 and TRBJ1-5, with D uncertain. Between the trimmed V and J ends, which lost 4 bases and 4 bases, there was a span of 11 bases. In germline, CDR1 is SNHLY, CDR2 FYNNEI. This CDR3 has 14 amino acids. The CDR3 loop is CASSGTAANQPQHF. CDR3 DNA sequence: TGTGCCAGCAGTGGTACGGCAGCGAATCAGCCCCAGCATTTT.

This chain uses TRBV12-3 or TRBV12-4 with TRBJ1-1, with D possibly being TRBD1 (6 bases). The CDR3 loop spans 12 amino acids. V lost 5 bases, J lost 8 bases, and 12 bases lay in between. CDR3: CASSPFTGEAFF. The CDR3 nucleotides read TGTGCCAGCAGTCCTTTCACAGGGGAAGCTTTCTTT.

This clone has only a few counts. CDR3 sequence reads: CASSPGQEVTDTQYF. CDR3 coding DNA: TGTGCCAGCAGCCCCGGACAGGAAGTAACAGATACGCAGTATTTT. The chain combines TRBV6-2 or TRBV6-3 with TRBJ2-3; 7 bases match TRBD1. The CDR3 totals 15 residues. V lost 6 bases, J lost 3 bases, and 9 bases stayed unmatched. Germline V gene data show CDR1 as MNHEY and CDR2 as SVGEGT.

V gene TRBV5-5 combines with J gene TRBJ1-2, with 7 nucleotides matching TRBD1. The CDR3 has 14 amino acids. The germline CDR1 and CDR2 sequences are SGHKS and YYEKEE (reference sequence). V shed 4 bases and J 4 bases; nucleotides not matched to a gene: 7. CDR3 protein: CASSPGQRGYGYTF. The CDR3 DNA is TGTGCCAGCAGCCCGGGACAGCGCGGCTATGGCTACACCTTC.

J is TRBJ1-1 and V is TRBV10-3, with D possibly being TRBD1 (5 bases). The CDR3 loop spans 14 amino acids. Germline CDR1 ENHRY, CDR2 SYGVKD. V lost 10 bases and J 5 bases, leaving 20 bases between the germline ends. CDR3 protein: CATWDSTGGTEAFF. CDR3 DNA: TGTGCCACCTGGGACTCCACCGGGGGGACTGAAGCTTTCTTT.

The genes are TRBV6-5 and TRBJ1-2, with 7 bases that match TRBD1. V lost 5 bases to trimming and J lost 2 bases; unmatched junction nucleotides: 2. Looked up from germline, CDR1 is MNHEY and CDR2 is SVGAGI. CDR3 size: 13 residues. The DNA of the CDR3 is TGTGCCAGCAGTCCAGGGGGGAACTATGGCTACACCTTC. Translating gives CASSPGGNYGYTF.

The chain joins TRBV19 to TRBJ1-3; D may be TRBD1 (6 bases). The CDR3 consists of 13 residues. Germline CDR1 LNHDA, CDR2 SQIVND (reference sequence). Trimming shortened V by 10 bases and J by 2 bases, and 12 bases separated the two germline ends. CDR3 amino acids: CATQDSAGNTIYF. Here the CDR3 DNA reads TGTGCCACCCAGGACAGCGCTGGAAACACCATATATTTT.

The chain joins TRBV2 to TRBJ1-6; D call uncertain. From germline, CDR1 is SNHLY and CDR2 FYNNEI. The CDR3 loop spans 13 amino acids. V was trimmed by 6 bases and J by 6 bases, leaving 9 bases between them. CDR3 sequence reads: CASSSDFNSPLHF. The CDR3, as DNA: TGTGCCAGCAGCTCCGACTTTAATTCACCCCTCCACTTT.

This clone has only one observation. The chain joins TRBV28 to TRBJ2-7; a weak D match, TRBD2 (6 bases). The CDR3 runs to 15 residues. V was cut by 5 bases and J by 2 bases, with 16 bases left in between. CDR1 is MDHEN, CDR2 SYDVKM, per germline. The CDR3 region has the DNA TGTGCCAGCAGTCCACGGGGTAGCGGAACCTACGAGCAGTACGTC. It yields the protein CASSPRGSGTYEQYV.

For the CDR3, the DNA is TGCAGCGTTGGACAGGGGGTCTTAGGGAACACCATATATTTT. It translates to CSVGQGVLGNTIYF. This chain connects TRBV29-1 to TRBJ1-3; 9 nucleotides line up with TRBD1. V shed 4 bases and J 7 bases; nucleotides not matched to a gene: 8. Germline V CDR1 and CDR2: SQVTM, ANQGSEA. The CDR3 has 14 amino acids.

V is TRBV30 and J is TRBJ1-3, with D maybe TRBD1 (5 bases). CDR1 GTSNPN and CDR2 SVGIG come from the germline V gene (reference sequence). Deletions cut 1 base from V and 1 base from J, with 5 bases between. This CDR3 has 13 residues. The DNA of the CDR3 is TGTGCCTGGAGTGAGGGGTCTGGAAACACCATATATTTT. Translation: CAWSEGSGNTIYF.

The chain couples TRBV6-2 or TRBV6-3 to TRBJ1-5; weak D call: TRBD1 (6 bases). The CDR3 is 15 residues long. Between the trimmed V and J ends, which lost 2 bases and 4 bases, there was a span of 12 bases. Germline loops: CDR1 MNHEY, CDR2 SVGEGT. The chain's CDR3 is CASSYLGGLNQPQHF. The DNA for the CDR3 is TGTGCCAGCAGTTACCTTGGGGGCCTAAATCAGCCCCAGCATTTT.

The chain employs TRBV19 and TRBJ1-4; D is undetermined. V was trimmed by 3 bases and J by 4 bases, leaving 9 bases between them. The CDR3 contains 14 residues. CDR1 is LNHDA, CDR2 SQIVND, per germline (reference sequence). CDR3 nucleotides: TGTGCCAGTAGTATCTACAGCCTTAATGAAAAACTGTTTTTT. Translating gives CASSIYSLNEKLFF.

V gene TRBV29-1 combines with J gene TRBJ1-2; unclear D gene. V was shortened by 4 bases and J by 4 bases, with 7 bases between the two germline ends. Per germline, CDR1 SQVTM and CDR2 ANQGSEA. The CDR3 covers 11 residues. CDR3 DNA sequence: TGCAGCGTTGTTACGGGCTATGGCTACACCTTC. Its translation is CSVVTGYGYTF. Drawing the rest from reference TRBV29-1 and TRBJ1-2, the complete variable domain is SAVISQKPSRDICQRGTSLTIQCQVDSQVTMMFWYRQQPGQSLTLIATANQGSEATYESGFVIDKFPISRPNLTFSTLTVSNMSPEDSSIYLCSVVTGYGYTFGSGTRLTVV.

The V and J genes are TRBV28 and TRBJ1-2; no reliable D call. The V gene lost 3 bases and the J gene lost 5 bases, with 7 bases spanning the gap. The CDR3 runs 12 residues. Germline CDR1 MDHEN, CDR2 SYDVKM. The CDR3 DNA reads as TGTGCCAGCAGTTTGGCGACTTATGGCTACACCTTC. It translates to CASSLATYGYTF.

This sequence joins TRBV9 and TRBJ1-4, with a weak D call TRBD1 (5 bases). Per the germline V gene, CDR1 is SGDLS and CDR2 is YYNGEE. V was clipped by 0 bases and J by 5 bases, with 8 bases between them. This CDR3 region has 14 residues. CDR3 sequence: CASSVGGTNEKLFF. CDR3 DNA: TGTGCCAGCAGCGTAGGGGGCACGAATGAAAAACTGTTTTTT.